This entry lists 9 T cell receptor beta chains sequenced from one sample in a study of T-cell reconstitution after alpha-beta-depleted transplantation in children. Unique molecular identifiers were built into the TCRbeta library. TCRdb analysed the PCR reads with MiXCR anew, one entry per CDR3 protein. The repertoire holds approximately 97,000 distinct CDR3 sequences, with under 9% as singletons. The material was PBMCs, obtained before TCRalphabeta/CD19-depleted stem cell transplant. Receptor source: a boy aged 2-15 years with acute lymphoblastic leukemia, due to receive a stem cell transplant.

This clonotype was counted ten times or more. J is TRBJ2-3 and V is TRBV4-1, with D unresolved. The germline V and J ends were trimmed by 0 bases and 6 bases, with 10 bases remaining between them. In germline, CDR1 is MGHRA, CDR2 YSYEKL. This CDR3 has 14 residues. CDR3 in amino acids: CASSQEAVPDTQYF. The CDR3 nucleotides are TGCGCCAGCAGCCAAGAGGCGGTACCTGATACGCAGTATTTT.

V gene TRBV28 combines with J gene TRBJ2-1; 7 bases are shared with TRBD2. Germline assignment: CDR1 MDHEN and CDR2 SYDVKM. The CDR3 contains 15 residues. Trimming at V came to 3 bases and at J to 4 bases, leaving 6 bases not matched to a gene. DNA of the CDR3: TGTGCCAGCAGTTTGTTGCTAGCGGATTACAATGAGCAGTTCTTC. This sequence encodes CASSLLLADYNEQFF.

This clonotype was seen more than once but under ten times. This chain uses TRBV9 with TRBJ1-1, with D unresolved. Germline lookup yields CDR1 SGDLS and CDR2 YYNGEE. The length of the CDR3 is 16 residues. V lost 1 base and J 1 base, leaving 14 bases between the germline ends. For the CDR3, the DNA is TGTGCCAGCAGCGTATCCCCAAGGTGGGAGAACACTGAAGCTTTCTTT. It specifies CASSVSPRWENTEAFF.

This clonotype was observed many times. CDR3 loop: CASLNSGTGGLYNEQFF. DNA for the CDR3: TGTGCCAGCTTAAACTCCGGGACAGGGGGCCTTTACAATGAGCAGTTCTTC. J is TRBJ2-1 and V is TRBV7-2, with TRBD1 identical over 12 bases. Looked up from germline, CDR1 is SGHTA and CDR2 is FQGNSA. Trimming cost V 8 bases and J 4 bases; bases outside gene matches: 12. The CDR3 sequence is 17 residues long. Complete variable domain (other parts from reference TRBV7-2 and TRBJ2-1): GAGVSQSPSNKVTEKGKDVELRCDPISGHTALYWYRQSLGQGLEFLIYFQGNSAPDKSGLPSDRFSAERTGGSVSTLTIQRTQQEDSAVYLCASLNSGTGGLYNEQFFGPGTRLTVL.

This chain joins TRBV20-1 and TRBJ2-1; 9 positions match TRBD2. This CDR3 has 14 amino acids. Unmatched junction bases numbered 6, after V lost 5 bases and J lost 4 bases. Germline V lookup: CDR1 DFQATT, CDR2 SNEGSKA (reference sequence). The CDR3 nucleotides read TGCAGTGCTTCGAGCGGGGGGCGTTACAATGAGCAGTTCTTC. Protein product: CSASSGGRYNEQFF.

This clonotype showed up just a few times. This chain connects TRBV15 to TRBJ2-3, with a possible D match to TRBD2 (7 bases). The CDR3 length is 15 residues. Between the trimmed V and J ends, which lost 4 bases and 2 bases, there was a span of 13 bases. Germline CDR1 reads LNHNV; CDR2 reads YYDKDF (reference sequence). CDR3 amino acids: CATSTGGQLTDTQYF. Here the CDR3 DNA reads TGTGCCACCAGCACCGGGGGGCAGCTCACAGATACGCAGTATTTT. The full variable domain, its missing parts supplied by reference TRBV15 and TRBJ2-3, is DAMVIQNPRYQVTQFGKPVTLSCSQTLNHNVMYWYQQKSSQAPKLLFHYYDKDFNNEADTPDNFQSRRPNTSFCFLDIRSPGLGDTAMYLCATSTGGQLTDTQYFGPGTRLTVL.

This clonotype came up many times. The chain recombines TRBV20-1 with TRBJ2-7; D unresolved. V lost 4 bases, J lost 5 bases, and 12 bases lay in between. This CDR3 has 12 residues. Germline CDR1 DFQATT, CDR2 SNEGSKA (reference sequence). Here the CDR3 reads CSAILVSDEQYF. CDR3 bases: TGCAGTGCTATCCTCGTGTCTGACGAGCAGTACTTC.

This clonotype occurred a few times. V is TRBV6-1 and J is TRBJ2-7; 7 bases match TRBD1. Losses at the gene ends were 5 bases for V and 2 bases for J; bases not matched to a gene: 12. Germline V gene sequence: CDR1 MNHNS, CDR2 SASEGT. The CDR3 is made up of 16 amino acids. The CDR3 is CASSRPGAQGAYEQYF. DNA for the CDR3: TGTGCCAGCAGTCGACCCGGAGCTCAGGGGGCCTACGAGCAGTACTTC.

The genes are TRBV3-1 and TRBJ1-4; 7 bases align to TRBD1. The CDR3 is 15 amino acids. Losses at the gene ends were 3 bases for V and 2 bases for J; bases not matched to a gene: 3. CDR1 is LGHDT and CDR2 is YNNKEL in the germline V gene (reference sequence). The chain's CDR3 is CASSHRGRTNEKLFF. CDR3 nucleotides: TGTGCCAGCAGCCATAGGGGGCGGACTAATGAAAAACTGTTTTTT.